The 26 T cell receptor beta chains reported below all come from one sample, sequenced in a study of Tregs in tolerant kidney transplant recipients. Libraries were prepared by immunoSEQ multiplex PCR; TCRdb keeps only in-frame clonotypes and omits some of them. The repertoire includes roughly 80,000 clones, around 90% of them detected once, and 0.34% sits in the top ten. The sample here was Tregs from blood, taken before the transplant. The origin of the receptors is a human donor who received a combined kidney and bone marrow transplant.

The chain combines TRBV7-2 with TRBJ2-3; D perhaps matches TRBD1 (6 bases). V lost 5 bases to trimming and J lost 5 bases, with 17 bases between them. The CDR3 totals 15 residues. Germline V gives CDR1 SGHTA, CDR2 FQGNSA. CDR3 protein: CASSPDRRPEDTQYF. The CDR3 DNA follows: TGTGCCAGCAGCCCTGACAGGAGACCGGAAGATACGCAGTATTTT.

J is TRBJ2-7 and V is TRBV7-9, with 7 bases aligning to TRBD2. V shed 9 bases, J shed 0 bases, and the junction held 8 bases outside the gene matches. Germline CDR1 reads SEHNR; CDR2 reads FQNEAQ (reference sequence). The CDR3 runs 14 residues. In DNA form, the CDR3 reads TGTGCCAGGTGCGGGAGCCCGATCTCCTACGAGCAGTACTTC. Protein product: CARCGSPISYEQYF.

The rearrangement joins TRBV21-1 to TRBJ2-4; TRBD1 is the table's D call and was not checked against the DNA. TRBV21-1 is tagged as a pseudogene. This CDR3 spans 15 amino acids. The CDR3 loop is CASSKARRGKNIQYF. The CDR3 DNA reads TGTGCCAGCAGCAAAGCGCGCAGGGGCAAAAACATTCAGTACTTC.

This clone was seen just once. The chain joins TRBV28 to TRBJ2-7; D is undetermined. Trimming cost V 3 bases and J 2 bases, with 14 bases left between them. The CDR3 has 15 residues. CDR1 MDHEN and CDR2 SYDVKM come from the germline V gene. CDR3 loop: CASSLVGPGAYEQYF. In DNA form, the CDR3 reads TGTGCCAGCAGTTTGGTCGGGCCAGGCGCCTACGAGCAGTACTTC.

This chain links TRBV5-1 with TRBJ1-1; D gene unclear. Germline V lookup: CDR1 SGHRS, CDR2 YFSETQ. The CDR3 contains 13 residues. The V gene lost 2 bases and the J gene lost 0 bases, with 5 bases spanning the gap. The CDR3 loop is CASSFSLNTEAFF. CDR3 coding DNA: TGCGCCAGCAGCTTTTCCCTGAACACTGAAGCTTTCTTT. Supplemented by reference TRBV5-1 and TRBJ1-1, the full variable domain reads KAGVTQTPRYLIKTRGQQVTLSCSPISGHRSVSWYQQTPGQGLQFLFEYFSETQRNKGNFPGRFSGRQFSNSRSEMNVSTLELGDSALYLCASSFSLNTEAFFGQGTRLTVV.

This clone was seen a single time. J is TRBJ2-7 and V is TRBV7-9; tentative D call: TRBD2 (5 bases). V shed 1 base and J shed 3 bases, with 7 bases lying between them. CDR3 length: 13 amino acids. Germline assignment: CDR1 SEHNR and CDR2 FQNEAQ (reference sequence). Here the CDR3 reads CASSLGAGYEQYF. As DNA, the CDR3 is TGTGCCAGCAGCTTAGGCGCGGGCTACGAGCAGTACTTC.

The chain links TRBV29-1 to TRBJ2-1; 14 bases map to TRBD2. After removal of 8 bases from V and 8 bases from J, the junction contained 11 bases not matched to a gene. This CDR3 is built from 15 residues. Germline-derived CDR1 and CDR2 are SQVTM and ANQGSEA. This CDR3 is CSPKGLAGVGDEQFF. CDR3 sequence (DNA): TGCAGCCCGAAGGGACTAGCGGGAGTGGGCGATGAGCAGTTCTTC.

The genes are TRBV6-5 and TRBJ2-5; 9 bases map to TRBD2. J gave up 2 bases and V 2 bases, and 6 bases lay outside the gene matches. The CDR3 spans 16 residues. Germline V gene sequence: CDR1 MNHEY, CDR2 SVGAGI. In DNA form, the CDR3 reads TGTGCCAGCAGTTACGGGGCGGCGGGAGGGCAAGAGACCCAGTACTTC. Its translation is CASSYGAAGGQETQYF.

The chain uses TRBV29-1 and TRBJ2-3; 10 bases line up with TRBD2. This CDR3 has 14 residues. The J segment lost 1 base and the V segment lost 4 bases, leaving 2 bases of the junction unmatched. The germline V gene encodes CDR1 SQVTM and CDR2 ANQGSEA. CDR3 sequence reads: CSVAGTSGTDTQYF. DNA of the CDR3: TGCAGCGTTGCCGGGACTAGCGGCACAGATACGCAGTATTTT.

The V call is TRBV11-2, the J call TRBJ1-3, with 7 nucleotides matching TRBD1. V gave up 0 bases and J gave up 0 bases; unmatched junction bases: 8. The CDR3 is made up of 18 amino acids. Per germline, CDR1 SGHAT and CDR2 FQNNGV. The chain's CDR3 is CASSLDPGQRDSGNTIYF. The CDR3 DNA reads as TGTGCCAGCAGCTTAGACCCGGGACAGAGGGACTCTGGAAACACCATATATTTT. Using reference TRBV11-2 and TRBJ1-3 for the parts outside the CDR3, the full variable domain is EAGVAQSPRYKIIEKRQSVAFWCNPISGHATLYWYQQILGQGPKLLIQFQNNGVVDDSQLPKDRFSAERLKGVDSTLKIQPAKLEDSAVYLCASSLDPGQRDSGNTIYFGEGSWLTVV.

The CDR3 DNA is TGTGCCAGCAGCTTATTAGCGGGCCTCTCCTACAATGAGCAGTTCTTC. Translating gives CASSLLAGLSYNEQFF. The rearrangement joins TRBV5-6 to TRBJ2-1; TRBD2 agrees at 7 bases. Trimming removed 2 bases from V and 0 bases from J; junction bases left unmatched: 5. CDR1 SGHDT and CDR2 YYEEEE come from the germline V gene. This CDR3 region has 16 residues.

The rearrangement joins TRBV28 to TRBJ1-2, with D unclear. Germline V gene lookup returns CDR1 MDHEN and CDR2 SYDVKM. V dropped 2 bases and J dropped 13 bases, with 14 bases sitting between them. The CDR3 runs to 12 residues. In nucleotides, the CDR3 is TGTGCCAGCAGTTTACCAGCTATGACAAGCACCTTC. Amino acid sequence: CASSLPAMTSTF.

The gene calls are TRBV11-3 and TRBJ2-1; 9 bases line up with TRBD2. The CDR3 runs 14 residues. Per the germline V gene, CDR1 is SGHNT and CDR2 is YENEEA. V was clipped by 8 bases and J by 9 bases; unmatched bases: 11. The CDR3 bases are TGTGCCAGCGCTCCCCATAGCGGGAGCGGTGAGCAGTTCTTC. As protein: CASAPHSGSGEQFF.

J is TRBJ2-7 and V is TRBV7-2; perhaps TRBD1 as D (5 bases). The CDR3 runs 14 residues. V lost 2 bases to trimming and J lost 0 bases, with 8 bases between them. Germline lookup yields CDR1 SGHTA and CDR2 FQGNSA. The CDR3 spells CASSLNRFSYEQYF. The CDR3 nucleotides read TGTGCCAGCAGCTTAAACAGGTTCTCCTACGAGCAGTACTTC.

This sequence joins TRBV14 and TRBJ2-7; D remains ambiguous. The germline CDR1 and CDR2 sequences are SGHDN and FVKESK. This CDR3 comprises 14 residues. Between the trimmed V and J ends, which lost 1 base and 2 bases, there was a span of 9 bases. CDR3 in DNA: TGTGCCAGCAGCCAAGCAGGTCCCGCCTACGAGCAGTACTTC. Its translation: CASSQAGPAYEQYF.

The rearrangement links TRBV7-2 to TRBJ2-1; D is possibly TRBD2 (5 bases). The CDR3 totals 11 residues. V dropped 4 bases and J dropped 10 bases, with 8 bases sitting between them. The germline V gene encodes CDR1 SGHTA and CDR2 FQGNSA. Here the CDR3 reads CASSSRLEQFF. CDR3 DNA: TGTGCCAGCAGCTCTAGACTAGAGCAGTTCTTC.

The rearrangement joins TRBV6-1 to TRBJ2-2; TRBD1 matches 10 bases. The CDR3 extends over 14 amino acids. Germline CDR1 reads MNHNS; CDR2 reads SASEGT. J gave up 5 bases and V 9 bases, and 6 bases lay outside the gene matches. CDR3 sequence (DNA): TGTGCCAGTTCCGGGACAGGGGTTACCGGGGAGCTGTTTTTT. This sequence encodes CASSGTGVTGELFF.

The chain is built from TRBV11-2 and TRBJ1-1; D is unresolved. Germline CDR1 and CDR2: SGHAT and FQNNGV. The V and J ends lost 5 bases and 3 bases respectively, with 16 bases between them. This CDR3 comprises 15 residues. The CDR3 loop reads CASSGMGGLYTEAFF. CDR3 coding DNA: TGTGCCAGCAGCGGAATGGGAGGGCTGTACACTGAAGCTTTCTTT. The variable domain in full, completed from reference TRBV11-2 and TRBJ1-1, reads EAGVAQSPRYKIIEKRQSVAFWCNPISGHATLYWYQQILGQGPKLLIQFQNNGVVDDSQLPKDRFSAERLKGVDSTLKIQPAKLEDSAVYLCASSGMGGLYTEAFFGQGTRLTVV.

The V gene is TRBV4-2, the J gene TRBJ1-5, with D possibly TRBD1 on 6 matching bases. The germline V gene encodes CDR1 LGHNA and CDR2 YNFKEQ. The V end lost 1 base, the J end lost 5 bases, and 15 bases lay between the germline ends. CDR3 length equals 16 residues. CDR3 sequence (DNA): TGTGCCAGCAGCCAAGGGTCACAGGGTGAGGATCAGCCCCAGCATTTT. Amino acids: CASSQGSQGEDQPQHF.

The chain is built from TRBV2 and TRBJ2-1; TRBD1 might be the D (5 bases). The CDR3 is 14 residues long. Germline V gene lookup returns CDR1 SNHLY and CDR2 FYNNEI. Trimming took 7 bases from V and 14 from J, leaving 24 bases between them. CDR3 in DNA: TGTGCCAGCACCATGCTCCCGGACACACAACGGGAGTTCTTC. It encodes CASTMLPDTQREFF.

The chain carries TRBV30 and TRBJ2-5, with TRBD2 identical over 10 bases. CDR3 length: 18 amino acids. V lost 0 bases, J lost 2 bases, and 12 bases stayed unmatched. Germline values: CDR1 GTSNPN, CDR2 SVGIG (reference sequence). CDR3 sequence reads: CAWSVNTGLAIYQETQYF. The DNA of the CDR3 is TGTGCCTGGAGTGTGAACACGGGACTAGCGATTTATCAAGAGACCCAGTACTTC.

The V gene is TRBV4-1, the J gene TRBJ2-1; 7 nucleotides match TRBD1. Trimming took 0 bases from V and 0 from J; bases not matched to a gene: 11. CDR1 is MGHRA, CDR2 YSYEKL, per germline. The CDR3 totals 19 residues. CDR3 loop: CASSQDRGGGQISYNEQFF. In DNA form, the CDR3 reads TGCGCCAGCAGCCAAGACAGAGGTGGGGGACAGATCTCCTACAATGAGCAGTTCTTC.

This clone showed up just once. Other nucleotide sequences from this sample produce the same CDR3. The chain is built from TRBV27 and TRBJ2-5, with D maybe TRBD2 (6 bases). The V end lost 3 bases, the J end lost 4 bases, and 9 bases lay between the germline ends. Germline V CDR1 and CDR2: MNHEY, SMNVEV (reference sequence). The CDR3 extends over 13 amino acids. CDR3: CASSLRGGETQYF. DNA for the CDR3: TGTGCCAGCAGTTTGAGGGGAGGAGAGACCCAGTACTTC.

This chain connects TRBV10-2 to TRBJ1-2; tentatively, D is TRBD1 (5 bases). Trimming cost V 0 bases and J 4 bases, with 9 bases left between them. CDR3 length equals 14 residues. Germline V gives CDR1 WSHSY, CDR2 SAAADI. In DNA form, the CDR3 reads TGCGCCAGCAGTGAGTCGAGACAGTCCTATGGCTACACCTTC. It encodes CASSESRQSYGYTF.

The chain has TRBV11-2 and TRBJ2-2; D is possibly TRBD1 (5 bases). CDR1 SGHAT and CDR2 FQNNGV come from the germline V gene. The V end was cut by 1 base, the J end by 1 base, with 10 bases between. The CDR3 is 16 amino acids. The CDR3, as DNA: TGTGCCAGCAGCTTAGTAGAGACAGTGAACACCGGGGAGCTGTTTTTT. Encoded protein: CASSLVETVNTGELFF.

The V call is TRBV18, the J call TRBJ2-5, with 11 bases lining up with TRBD2. The DNA matches TRBJ2-7 better at its end, which makes the J call doubtful. The CDR3 consists of 15 residues. Per the germline V gene, CDR1 is KGHSH and CDR2 is LQKENI. The CDR3: CASSRTSGSSYEQYF. The CDR3 nucleotides are TGTGCCAGCTCACGCACTAGCGGGAGCTCCTACGAGCAGTACTTC.